Each of the 7 T cell receptor beta chains below was sequenced from the same sample in a study of blood T cell repertoires in COVID-19. Sequenced by immunoSEQ multiplex PCR; TCRdb stores in-frame clones only, minus some. This sample has fewer than 600,000 clones, with 75% to 90% found just once. Sequencing was done on a sample of peripheral blood. These receptors were collected from a man aged 18-30 years with COVID-19, enrolled during active disease.

A few counts support this clone. The chain employs TRBV9 and TRBJ2-2; weak D call: TRBD1 (5 bases). V shed 0 bases and J shed 3 bases, with 9 bases lying between them. This CDR3 has 15 residues. Germline CDR1 is SGDLS and CDR2 is YYNGEE. Here the CDR3 reads CASSVVPGHTGELFF. CDR3 bases: TGTGCCAGCAGCGTAGTCCCAGGGCACACCGGGGAGCTGTTTTTT.

This clone came up once. The V and J genes are TRBV19 and TRBJ2-1; 9 bases line up with TRBD2. Unmatched junction bases numbered 4, after V lost 3 bases and J lost 1 base. This CDR3 region has 16 residues. The germline V gene has CDR1 LNHDA and CDR2 SQIVND (reference sequence). DNA for the CDR3: TGTGCCAGTAGTATCTCCAGCGGGAGGTCCTACAATGAGCAGTTCTTC. Its translation: CASSISSGRSYNEQFF.

The V and J genes are TRBV4-1 and TRBJ2-1; D is possibly TRBD2 (5 bases). This CDR3 is 15 amino acids long. The germline V gene has CDR1 MGHRA and CDR2 YSYEKL. V lost 1 base to trimming and J lost 0 bases, with 7 bases between them. In DNA, the CDR3 is TGCGCCAGCAGCCAAGTTGCGGGCTCCTACAATGAGCAGTTCTTC. It encodes CASSQVAGSYNEQFF.

The chain recombines TRBV24-1 with TRBJ2-1, with 7 bases fitting TRBD2. V trimming: 9 bases; J trimming: 8 bases; junction bases outside the gene matches: 12. The CDR3 length is 14 residues. Germline V gene data show CDR1 as KGHDR and CDR2 as SFDVKD. In DNA, the CDR3 is TGTGCCACCCGAGGGACTACCGGGACCCATGAGCAGTTCTTC. This gives the protein CATRGTTGTHEQFF.

This chain joins TRBV29-1 and TRBJ1-1, with D unresolved. This CDR3 contains 12 residues. The V end lost 4 bases, the J end lost 5 bases, and 11 bases lay between the germline ends. Germline V lookup: CDR1 SQVTM, CDR2 ANQGSEA. CDR3 in DNA: TGCAGCGTTGCGTTCAGGCAAACTGAAGCTTTCTTT. As protein: CSVAFRQTEAFF.

CDR3 sequence (DNA): TGTGCCAGCAGCCTGGGACTAGCGGAGATCACAGATACGCAGTATTTT. This codes for CASSLGLAEITDTQYF. The chain recombines TRBV7-9 with TRBJ2-3, with 11 bases aligning to TRBD2. Germline CDR1 is SEHNR and CDR2 is FQNEAQ (reference sequence). The CDR3 covers 16 residues. After removal of 5 bases from V and 2 bases from J, the junction contained 6 bases not matched to a gene.

This clone was observed once. CDR3 sequence reads: CASGLPPSVRSTDTQYF. DNA of the CDR3: TGTGCTAGTGGTTTGCCTCCCAGCGTGAGGAGTACAGATACGCAGTATTTT. The chain is built from TRBV12-5 and TRBJ2-3; D unresolved. Germline-derived CDR1 and CDR2 are LGHNT and FRNRAP. V was trimmed by 2 bases and J by 3 bases, leaving 18 bases between them. The CDR3 loop spans 17 amino acids.